This entry describes one T cell receptor beta chain. Its antigen is undetermined. One entry per CDR3 protein, called by TCRdb with MiXCR from the 5' RACE reads. The profile shows around 410,000 distinct CDR3 sequences, roughly a quarter of them singletons. This entry belongs to a study of T-cell memory formation after mild COVID-19. In the study overall: Largely donor-specific TCR clusters were found.

Germline loops: CDR1 KGHDR, CDR2 SFDVKD. V gave up 0 bases and J gave up 5 bases, with 1 base separating them. The CDR3 has 12 amino acids. Study conclusions and caveats: Cross-reactive memory apparently joined, as some responding clones appeared in pre-infection memory.

Source material: PBMCs or a T cell subset sorted from them (not recorded which). This sequence originates from an adult woman who had mild COVID-19 (a few samples of this study predate the infection). Cell type and time point are not known. This chain uses TRBV24-1 with TRBJ2-1; the D is unclear. The CDR3 loop is CATSDLDNEQFF. DNA of the CDR3: TGTGCCACCAGTGATTTGGACAATGAGCAGTTCTTC.